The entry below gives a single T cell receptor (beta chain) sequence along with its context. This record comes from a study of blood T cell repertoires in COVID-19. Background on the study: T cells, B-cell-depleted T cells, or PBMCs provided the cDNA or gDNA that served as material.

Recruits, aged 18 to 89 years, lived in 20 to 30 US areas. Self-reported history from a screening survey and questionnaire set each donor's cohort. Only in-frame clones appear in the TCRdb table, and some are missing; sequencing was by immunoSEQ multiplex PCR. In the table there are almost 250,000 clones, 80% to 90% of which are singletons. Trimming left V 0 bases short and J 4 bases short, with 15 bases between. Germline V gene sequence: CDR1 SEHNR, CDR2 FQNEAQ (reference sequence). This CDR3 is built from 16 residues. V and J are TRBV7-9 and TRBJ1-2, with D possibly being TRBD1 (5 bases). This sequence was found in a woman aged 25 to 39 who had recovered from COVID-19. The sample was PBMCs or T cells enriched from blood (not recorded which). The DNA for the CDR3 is TGTGCCAGCAGCTTAGCAGCTTCGGGGGTTGGCTATGGCTACACCTTC. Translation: CASSLAASGVGYGYTF.